The 20 T cell receptor beta chains below were found in one sample sequenced in a study of beta chain features in type 1 diabetes. Of the isolated RNA, all was reverse transcribed, and so the sequenced material was expressed TCRB transcripts. The protocol was immunoSEQ multiplex PCR, while the TCRdb copy is restricted to in-frame clones and leaves out a portion. The table includes fewer than 350,000 clones, 20% detected once. The sample taken for sequencing was naive CD4+ T cells from blood. These receptors came from a woman aged 18-29 years in good health.

The chain carries TRBV19 and TRBJ1-1; tentatively, D is TRBD1 (5 bases). The germline V gene has CDR1 LNHDA and CDR2 SQIVND (reference sequence). The ends were cut back, 7 bases at V and 10 bases at J, with 19 bases in the middle. This CDR3 has 13 amino acids. The CDR3 spells CASTQMGTYGAFF. The CDR3 region has the DNA TGTGCCAGTACCCAGATGGGGACTTACGGAGCTTTCTTT.

This clone was found a few times. Other DNA sequences in the same sample also yield this CDR3. The chain combines TRBV29-1 with TRBJ2-5, with 8 bases that match TRBD1. The CDR3 runs to 12 residues. Germline V CDR1 and CDR2: SQVTM, ANQGSEA. V was clipped by 2 bases and J by 5 bases; unmatched bases: 1. For the CDR3, the DNA is TGCAGCGTTGAAAGGACAGGGGAGACCCAGTACTTC. Protein product: CSVERTGETQYF. Filled out from reference TRBV29-1 and TRBJ2-5, the complete variable domain reads SAVISQKPSRDICQRGTSLTIQCQVDSQVTMMFWYRQQPGQSLTLIATANQGSEATYESGFVIDKFPISRPNLTFSTLTVSNMSPEDSSIYLCSVERTGETQYFGPGTRLLVL.

The V call is TRBV5-6, the J call TRBJ2-7; 7 bases agree with TRBD1. CDR1 SGHDT and CDR2 YYEEEE come from the germline V gene. The length of the CDR3 is 14 residues. Trimming at V came to 0 bases and at J to 3 bases, leaving 3 bases not matched to a gene. CDR3 amino acids: CASSLDRGFYEQYF. The CDR3 DNA sequence: TGTGCCAGCAGCTTGGACAGGGGCTTCTACGAGCAGTACTTC.

The chain links TRBV4-1 to TRBJ2-7; TRBD2 might be the D (5 bases). The CDR3 has 15 amino acids. With 4 bases removed from V and 2 bases from J, the gap between germline ends came to 15 bases. Germline V gives CDR1 MGHRA, CDR2 YSYEKL. The CDR3: CASSPASGFAYEQYF. DNA for the CDR3: TGCGCCAGCAGCCCTGCTTCGGGGTTCGCCTACGAGCAGTACTTC.

DNA for the CDR3: TGTGCCAGCGGAATGGGTAGCCCCTCCTACAATGAGCAGTTCTTC. It specifies CASGMGSPSYNEQFF. The V gene is TRBV2, the J gene TRBJ2-1; D unclear. Looked up from germline, CDR1 is SNHLY and CDR2 is FYNNEI. This CDR3 region has 15 residues. Trimming took 8 bases from V and 0 from J, leaving 14 bases between them.

V usage is TRBV7-2 and J usage is TRBJ2-7; tentatively, D is TRBD2 (5 bases). Germline loops: CDR1 SGHTA, CDR2 FQGNSA. The CDR3 is made up of 14 amino acids. The V gene lost 0 bases and the J gene lost 3 bases, with 9 bases spanning the gap. The CDR3 DNA reads TGTGCCAGCAGCTTAGCGACTAACCTCTACGAGCAGTACTTC. Translating it yields CASSLATNLYEQYF.

The chain joins TRBV27 to TRBJ2-1; 9 bases map to TRBD2. Germline V CDR1 and CDR2: MNHEY, SMNVEV (reference sequence). J gave up 6 bases and V 4 bases, and 13 bases lay outside the gene matches. CDR3 size: 17 residues. CDR3 sequence: CASSSPWGREGSNEQFF. Written as DNA, the CDR3 is TGTGCCAGCAGTTCACCCTGGGGGCGGGAGGGGTCCAATGAGCAGTTCTTC.

The chain has TRBV10-3 and TRBJ2-7; D not certain. The CDR3 has 11 residues. The germline V gene encodes CDR1 ENHRY and CDR2 SYGVKD. Trimming took 4 bases from V and 2 from J, leaving 3 bases between them. CDR3 sequence reads: CAISATYEQYF. In nucleotides, the CDR3 is TGTGCCATCAGTGCAACCTACGAGCAGTACTTC.

The chain joins TRBV13 to TRBJ2-3, with 8 bases matching TRBD1. Germline V lookup: CDR1 PRHDT, CDR2 FYEKMQ (reference sequence). The length of the CDR3 is 16 residues. After removal of 5 bases from V and 0 bases from J, the junction contained 7 bases not matched to a gene. DNA for the CDR3: TGTGCCAGCAGCCGGAGGACAGGGTTAAGCACAGATACGCAGTATTTT. Translated, it gives CASSRRTGLSTDTQYF.

CDR3: CAAWTSGTYNEQFF. The CDR3 DNA follows: TGTGCCGCTTGGACTAGCGGGACCTACAATGAGCAGTTCTTC. The chain employs TRBV30 and TRBJ2-1; TRBD2 matches 12 bases. Germline V gene sequence: CDR1 GTSNPN, CDR2 SVGIG (reference sequence). The CDR3 sequence is 14 residues long. Trimming took 8 bases from V and 2 from J; bases not matched to a gene: 4.

The chain is built from TRBV18 and TRBJ2-5; tentatively, D is TRBD2 (5 bases). V lost 3 bases to trimming and J lost 5 bases, with 7 bases between them. This CDR3 comprises 12 residues. CDR1 is KGHSH and CDR2 is LQKENI in the germline V gene. The CDR3 region has the DNA TGTGCCAGCTCACCTCAGCGGGAGACCCAGTACTTC. This sequence encodes CASSPQRETQYF.

The chain has TRBV2 and TRBJ1-1; TRBD1 might be the D (6 bases). The CDR3 runs to 13 residues. Germline-derived CDR1 and CDR2 are SNHLY and FYNNEI. Trimming removed 7 bases from V and 4 bases from J, with 13 bases in between. CDR3 sequence reads: CASKTEGVTEAFF. In DNA form, the CDR3 reads TGTGCCAGCAAAACCGAGGGGGTCACTGAAGCTTTCTTT.

The chain combines TRBV13 with TRBJ1-2; D gene ambiguous. There are 14 residues in the CDR3. Germline V CDR1 and CDR2: PRHDT, FYEKMQ (reference sequence). V was trimmed by 3 bases and J by 5 bases, leaving 13 bases between them. The CDR3 coding sequence is TGTGCCAGCAGCTTGGGTTTAGGAGGGTATGGCTACACCTTC. This gives the protein CASSLGLGGYGYTF.

The chain is built from TRBV6-5 and TRBJ1-5; unclear D gene. The CDR3 totals 15 residues. From germline, CDR1 is MNHEY and CDR2 SVGAGI. Trimming took 4 bases from V and 5 from J, leaving 15 bases between them. The CDR3 reads CASSSGHRRDQPQHF. Written as DNA, the CDR3 is TGTGCCAGCAGTTCTGGGCATAGGAGGGATCAGCCCCAGCATTTT.

The rearrangement uses TRBV30 and TRBJ2-1; 11 nucleotides match TRBD1. The V gene's germline CDR1 is GTSNPN and CDR2 SVGIG (reference sequence). The junction had 3 bases not matched to a gene; V was cut back by 1 base and J by 7 bases. The CDR3 covers 14 residues. In DNA, the CDR3 is TGTGCCTGGAGTGCGGGACAGGGGGGGAATGAGCAGTTCTTC. Translating gives CAWSAGQGGNEQFF.

In this sample, this clone turned up a few times. J is TRBJ2-3 and V is TRBV30; perhaps TRBD2 as D (5 bases). Germline V CDR1 and CDR2: GTSNPN, SVGIG (reference sequence). The CDR3 length is 13 residues. Trimming stripped 1 base from V and 10 bases from J, with 15 bases between. The CDR3 bases are TGTGCCTGGAGTGGTAATGGCGGAGGTGCGCAGTATTTT. Translated, it gives CAWSGNGGGAQYF.

The rearrangement links TRBV29-1 to TRBJ2-7; maybe TRBD2 (6 bases). The ends were cut back, 7 bases at V and 2 bases at J, with 15 bases in the middle. Per the germline V gene, CDR1 is SQVTM and CDR2 is ANQGSEA. The CDR3 has 13 amino acids. CDR3 in amino acids: CSAGGTDTYEQYF. For the CDR3, the DNA is TGCAGCGCCGGAGGGACCGACACCTACGAGCAGTACTTC.

The rearrangement joins TRBV9 to TRBJ1-6; 9 nucleotides line up with TRBD1. Germline values: CDR1 SGDLS, CDR2 YYNGEE. The CDR3 sequence is 17 residues long. Trimming took 0 bases from V and 5 from J; bases not matched to a gene: 6. The CDR3 sequence: CASSVAGQGPNNSPLHF. The CDR3, as DNA: TGTGCCAGCAGCGTAGCTGGACAGGGGCCTAATAATTCACCCCTCCACTTT. Based on the CDR3 plus reference TRBV9 and TRBJ1-6, the full variable domain is DSGVTQTPKHLITATGQRVTLRCSPRSGDLSVYWYQQSLDQGLQFLIQYYNGEERAKGNILERFSAQQFPDLHSELNLSSLELGDSALYFCASSVAGQGPNNSPLHFGNGTRLTVT.

The gene calls are TRBV2 and TRBJ2-5; 8 bases map to TRBD1. Germline assignment: CDR1 SNHLY and CDR2 FYNNEI. J gave up 4 bases and V 8 bases, and 9 bases lay outside the gene matches. The CDR3 contains 14 residues. The CDR3 DNA sequence: TGTGCCAGCGGGCGCCGGACAGGGAGAGAGACCCAGTACTTC. The encoded protein is CASGRRTGRETQYF.

This clone turned up a few times. The chain recombines TRBV2 with TRBJ1-1, with 7 positions matching TRBD1. The CDR3 extends over 13 amino acids. Germline values: CDR1 SNHLY, CDR2 FYNNEI. The V segment lost 5 bases and the J segment 5 bases; nucleotides outside the gene matches: 5. CDR3 protein: CASSWTGKTEAFF. The CDR3 DNA is TGTGCCAGCAGTTGGACAGGTAAAACTGAAGCTTTCTTT.